This T cell receptor beta chain was identified in a study of vaccination and CD4 T cells after COVID-19. With the Oncomine TCR Beta short-read assay, DNA from cultured CD4+ T cells was sequenced. TCRdb reprocessed the PCR reads via MiXCR and lists one record per CDR3 protein. The table shows around 13,000 distinct CDR3 sequences, with roughly four fifths occurring only once. On this clonotype: The antigen remains unidentified.

Indicated treatment: roughly 10-day PBMC culture with coronavirus spike peptide pools or control peptides (ViraFEST assay). CDR3 length: 15 residues. The ends were cut back, 4 bases at V and 0 bases at J, with 15 bases in the middle. CDR1 is DFQATT and CDR2 is SNEGSKA in the germline V gene (reference sequence). This chain links TRBV20-1 with TRBJ1-2, with a weak D call TRBD1 (6 bases). The origin of this receptor is a human donor who received a COVID-19 vaccine. Specimen: CD4+ T cells from blood, cultured in vitro, collected after SARS-CoV-2 vaccination. CDR3: CSAITGTLSNYGYTF. The CDR3 bases are TGCAGTGCTATTACCGGGACACTCTCTAACTATGGCTACACCTTC.